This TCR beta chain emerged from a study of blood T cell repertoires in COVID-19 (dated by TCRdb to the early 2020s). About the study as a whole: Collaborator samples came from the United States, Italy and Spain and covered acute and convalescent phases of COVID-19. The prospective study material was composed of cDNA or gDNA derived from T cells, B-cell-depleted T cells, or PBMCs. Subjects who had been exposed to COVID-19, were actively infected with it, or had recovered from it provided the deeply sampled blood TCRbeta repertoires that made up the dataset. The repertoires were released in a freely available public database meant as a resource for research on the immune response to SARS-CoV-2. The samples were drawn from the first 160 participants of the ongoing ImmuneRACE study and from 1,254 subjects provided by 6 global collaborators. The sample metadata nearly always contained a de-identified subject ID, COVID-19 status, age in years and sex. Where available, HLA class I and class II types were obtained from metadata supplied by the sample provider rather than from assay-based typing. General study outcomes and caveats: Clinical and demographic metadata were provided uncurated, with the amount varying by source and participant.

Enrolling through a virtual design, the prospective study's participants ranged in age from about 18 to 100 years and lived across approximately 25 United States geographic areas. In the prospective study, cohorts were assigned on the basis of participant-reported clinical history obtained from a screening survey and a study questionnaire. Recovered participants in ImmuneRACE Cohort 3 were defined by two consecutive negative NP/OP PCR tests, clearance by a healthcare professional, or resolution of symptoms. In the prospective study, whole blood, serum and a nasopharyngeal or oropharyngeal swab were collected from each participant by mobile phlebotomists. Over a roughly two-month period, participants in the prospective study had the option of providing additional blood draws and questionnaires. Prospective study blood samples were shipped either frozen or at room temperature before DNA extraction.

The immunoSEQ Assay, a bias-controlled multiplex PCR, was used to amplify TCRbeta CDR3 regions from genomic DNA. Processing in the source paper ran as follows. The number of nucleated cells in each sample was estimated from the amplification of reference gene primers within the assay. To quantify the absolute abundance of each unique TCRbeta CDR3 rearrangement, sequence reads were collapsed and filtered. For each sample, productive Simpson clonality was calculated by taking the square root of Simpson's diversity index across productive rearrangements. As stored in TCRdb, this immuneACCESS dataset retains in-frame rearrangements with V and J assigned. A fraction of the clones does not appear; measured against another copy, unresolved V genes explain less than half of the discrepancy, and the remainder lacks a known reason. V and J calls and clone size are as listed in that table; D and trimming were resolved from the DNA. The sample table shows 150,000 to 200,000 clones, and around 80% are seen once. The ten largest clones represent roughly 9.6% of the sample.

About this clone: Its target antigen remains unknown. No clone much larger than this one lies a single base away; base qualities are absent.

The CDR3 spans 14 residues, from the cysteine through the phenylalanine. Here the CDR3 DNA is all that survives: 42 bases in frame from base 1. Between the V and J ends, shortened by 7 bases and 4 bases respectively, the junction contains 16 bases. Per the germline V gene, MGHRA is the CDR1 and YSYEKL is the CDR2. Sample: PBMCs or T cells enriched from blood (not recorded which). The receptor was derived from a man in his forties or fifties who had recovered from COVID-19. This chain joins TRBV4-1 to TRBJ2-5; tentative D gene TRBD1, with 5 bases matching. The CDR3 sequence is CASTQGPLRETQYF. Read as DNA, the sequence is TGCGCCAGCACCCAGGGCCCTTTGCGAGAGACCCAGTACTTC.